This T cell receptor (beta chain) was observed in a study of blood T cell repertoires in COVID-19. Study at large: Acute-phase and convalescent COVID-19 samples originated in the United States, Italy and Spain. T cells, B-cell-depleted T cells, or PBMCs supplied cDNA or gDNA.

This clone was recorded at least ten times. Authors' processing steps: Amplified reference gene primers provided the basis for estimating nucleated cell counts. This table comes from immunoSEQ multiplex PCR, and its TCRdb copy is limited to in-frame clones, with some not included. V, J and clone size are those of that table, while D and trimming were read from the DNA. The repertoire includes over 200,000 clones, approximately 79% of them detected once, and roughly 4.9% sits in the top ten. This clonotype was sampled from a human donor in a cohort sampled during active COVID-19. Sequenced input: peripheral blood.

The DNA of the CDR3 is TGTGCCAGCAGCTCCGACAACGTGGGTGGGGAGCTGTTTTTT. Protein sequence: CASSSDNVGGELFF. The V gene is TRBV6-5, the J gene TRBJ2-2, with D uncertain. The CDR3 consists of 14 residues. V dropped 6 bases and J dropped 8 bases, with 16 bases sitting between them. Germline CDR1 is MNHEY and CDR2 is SVGAGI.